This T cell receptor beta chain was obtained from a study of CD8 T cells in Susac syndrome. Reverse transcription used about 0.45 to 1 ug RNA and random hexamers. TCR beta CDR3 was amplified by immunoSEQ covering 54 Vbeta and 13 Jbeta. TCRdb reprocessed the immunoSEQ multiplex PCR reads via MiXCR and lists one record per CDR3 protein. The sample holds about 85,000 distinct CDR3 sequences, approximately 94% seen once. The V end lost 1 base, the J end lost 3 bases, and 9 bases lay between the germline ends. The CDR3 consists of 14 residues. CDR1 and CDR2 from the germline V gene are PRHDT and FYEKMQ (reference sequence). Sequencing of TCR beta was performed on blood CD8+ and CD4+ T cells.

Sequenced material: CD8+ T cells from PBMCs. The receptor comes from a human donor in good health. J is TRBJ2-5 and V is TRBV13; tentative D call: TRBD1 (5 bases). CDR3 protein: CASSLEAREETQYF. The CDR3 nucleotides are TGTGCCAGCAGCTTAGAGGCCAGGGAAGAGACCCAGTACTTC.